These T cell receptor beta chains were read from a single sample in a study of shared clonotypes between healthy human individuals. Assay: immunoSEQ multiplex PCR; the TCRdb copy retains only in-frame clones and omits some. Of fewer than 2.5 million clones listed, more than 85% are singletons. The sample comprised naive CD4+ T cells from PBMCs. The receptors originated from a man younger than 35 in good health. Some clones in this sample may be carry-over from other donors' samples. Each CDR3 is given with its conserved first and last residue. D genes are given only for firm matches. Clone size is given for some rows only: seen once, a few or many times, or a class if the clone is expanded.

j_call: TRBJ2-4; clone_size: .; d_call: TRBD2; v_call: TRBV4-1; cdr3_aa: CASSQYYRTSGTKNIQYF; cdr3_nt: TGCGCCAGCAGCCAATACTATCGGACTAGCGGGACCAAAAACATTCAGTACTTC
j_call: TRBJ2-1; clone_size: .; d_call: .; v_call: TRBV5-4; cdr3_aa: CASSLFPTGSYNEQFF; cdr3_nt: TGTGCCAGCAGCCTATTCCCGACAGGCTCCTACAATGAGCAGTTCTTC
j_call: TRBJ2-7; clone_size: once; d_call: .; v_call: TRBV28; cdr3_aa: CATTKHRASYEQYF; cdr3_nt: TGTGCCACCACCAAACACCGGGCCTCCTACGAGCAGTACTTC
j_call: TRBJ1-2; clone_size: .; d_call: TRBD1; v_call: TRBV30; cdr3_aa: CAWSPGTGYGGYTF; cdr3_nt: TGTGCCTGGAGTCCGGGGACAGGGTATGGTGGCTACACCTTC
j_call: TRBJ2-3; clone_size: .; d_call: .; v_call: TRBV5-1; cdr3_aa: CASSLKQLTDTQYF; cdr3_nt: TGCGCCAGCAGCTTGAAACAGCTCACAGATACGCAGTATTTT
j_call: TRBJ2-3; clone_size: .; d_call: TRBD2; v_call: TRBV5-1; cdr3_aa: CASSLLAGEEDTQYF; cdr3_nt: TGCGCCAGCAGCTTACTAGCGGGAGAGGAGGATACGCAGTATTTT
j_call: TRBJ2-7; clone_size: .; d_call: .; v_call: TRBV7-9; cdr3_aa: CASSLGDRLNTYEQYF; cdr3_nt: TGTGCCAGCAGCTTAGGGGATCGGCTGAATACCTACGAGCAGTACTTC
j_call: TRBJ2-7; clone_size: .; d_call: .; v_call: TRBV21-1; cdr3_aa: CASSNGTGGYEQYF; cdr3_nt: TGTGCCAGCAGCAACGGGACAGGGGGATACGAGCAGTACTTC
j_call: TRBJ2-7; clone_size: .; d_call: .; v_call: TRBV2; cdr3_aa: CASCRDNYEQYF; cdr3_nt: TGTGCCAGCTGCCGGGACAACTACGAGCAGTACTTC
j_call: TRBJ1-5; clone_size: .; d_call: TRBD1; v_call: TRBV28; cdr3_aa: CASSPTDREGQPQHF; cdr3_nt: TGTGCCAGCAGTCCAACCGACAGGGAAGGTCAGCCCCAGCATTTT
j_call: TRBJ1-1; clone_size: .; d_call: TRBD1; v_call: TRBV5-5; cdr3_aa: CASSLTGTGGEAFF; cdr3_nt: TGTGCCAGCAGCCTTACCGGGACAGGAGGTGAAGCTTTCTTT
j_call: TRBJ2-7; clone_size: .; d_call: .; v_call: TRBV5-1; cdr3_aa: CASSSFPVYEQYF; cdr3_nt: TGCGCCAGCAGCTCGTTCCCGGTTTACGAGCAGTACTTC
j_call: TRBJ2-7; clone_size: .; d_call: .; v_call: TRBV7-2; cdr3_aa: CASSFGERASYEQYF; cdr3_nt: TGTGCCAGCAGCTTCGGCGAGCGGGCTTCCTACGAGCAGTACTTC
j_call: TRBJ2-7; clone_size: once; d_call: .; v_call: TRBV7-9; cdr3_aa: CASSPMDPYEQYF; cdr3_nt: TGTGCCAGCAGCCCCATGGATCCCTACGAGCAGTACTTC
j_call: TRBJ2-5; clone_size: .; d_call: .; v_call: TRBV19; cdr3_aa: CASSPGMETQYF; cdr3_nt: TGTGCCAGCTCCCCAGGGATGGAGACCCAGTACTTC
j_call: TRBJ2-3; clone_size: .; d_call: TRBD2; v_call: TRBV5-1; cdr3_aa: CASSLAGGPGTDTQYF; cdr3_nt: TGCGCCAGCAGCTTAGCGGGAGGGCCCGGCACAGATACGCAGTATTTT
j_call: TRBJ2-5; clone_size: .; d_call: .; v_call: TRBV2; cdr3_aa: CASKTDQGTQYF; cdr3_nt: TGTGCCAGCAAGACAGACCAAGGGACCCAGTACTTC
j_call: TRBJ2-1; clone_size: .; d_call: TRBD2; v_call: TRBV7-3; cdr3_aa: CASSLIAGTSGWSSYNEQFF; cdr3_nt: TGTGCCAGCAGCTTAATTGCCGGGACTAGCGGTTGGAGCTCCTACAATGAGCAGTTCTTC
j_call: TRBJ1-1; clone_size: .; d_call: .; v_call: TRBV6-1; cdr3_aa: CASSDPSRQAAHTEAFF; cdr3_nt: TGTGCCAGCAGTGACCCCTCCAGACAGGCCGCGCACACTGAAGCTTTCTTT
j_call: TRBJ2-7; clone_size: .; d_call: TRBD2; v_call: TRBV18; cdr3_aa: CASSPPISGSSYEQYF; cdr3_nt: TGTGCCAGCTCACCACCGATTAGCGGGAGCTCCTACGAGCAGTACTTC
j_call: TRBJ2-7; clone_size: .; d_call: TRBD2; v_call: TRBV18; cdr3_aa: CASSHPGGLNYEQYF; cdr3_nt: TGTGCCAGCTCACACCCGGGGGGGCTGAACTACGAGCAGTACTTC
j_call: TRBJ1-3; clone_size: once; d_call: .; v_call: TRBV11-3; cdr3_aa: CASSLGSRNTIYF; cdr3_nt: TGTGCCAGCAGCTTAGGGTCGCGGAACACCATATATTTT
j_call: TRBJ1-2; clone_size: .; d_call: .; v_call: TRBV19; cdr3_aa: CASSIFRQTDRYTF; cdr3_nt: TGTGCCAGTAGTATATTCCGACAGACCGATCGCTACACCTTC
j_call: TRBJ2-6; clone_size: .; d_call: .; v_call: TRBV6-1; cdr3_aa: CASSEGYRAIHSGANVLTF; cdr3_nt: TGTGCCAGCAGTGAAGGGTACAGGGCTATCCACTCTGGGGCCAACGTCCTGACTTTC
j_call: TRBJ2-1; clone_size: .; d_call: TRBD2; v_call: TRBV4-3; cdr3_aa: CASSQGVAAGGGYNEQFF; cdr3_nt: TGCGCCAGCAGCCAAGGCGTAGCGGCTGGGGGGGGCTACAATGAGCAGTTCTTC
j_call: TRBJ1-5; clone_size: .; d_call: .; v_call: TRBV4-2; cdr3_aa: CASSQDLGGADNQPQHF; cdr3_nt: TGTGCCAGCAGCCAAGATTTAGGGGGGGCGGACAATCAGCCCCAGCATTTT
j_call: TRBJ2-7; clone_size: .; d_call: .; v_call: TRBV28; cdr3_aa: CASRSGHREQYF; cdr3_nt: TGTGCCAGCAGGTCGGGACATCGGGAGCAGTACTTC
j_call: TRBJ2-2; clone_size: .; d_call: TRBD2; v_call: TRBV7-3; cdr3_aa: CASSLMGLAGPGELFF; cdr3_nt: TGTGCCAGCAGCTTAATGGGACTAGCGGGACCCGGGGAGCTGTTTTTT
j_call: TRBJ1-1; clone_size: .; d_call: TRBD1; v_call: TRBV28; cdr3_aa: CASSDRGHGTEAFF; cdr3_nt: TGTGCCAGCAGTGACAGGGGGCATGGCACTGAAGCTTTCTTT
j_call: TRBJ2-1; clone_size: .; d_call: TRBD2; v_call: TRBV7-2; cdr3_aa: CASSQGTSGWYNEQFF; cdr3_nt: TGTGCCAGCAGCCAGGGGACTAGCGGGTGGTACAATGAGCAGTTCTTC
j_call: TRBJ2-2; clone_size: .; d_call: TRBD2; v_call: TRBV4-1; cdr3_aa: CASSHRPQAGVVSTGELFF; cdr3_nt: TGCGCCAGCAGCCATAGGCCCCAAGCGGGAGTGGTTAGCACCGGGGAGCTGTTTTTT
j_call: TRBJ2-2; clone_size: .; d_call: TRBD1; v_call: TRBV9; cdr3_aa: CASSEWGQGTGELFF; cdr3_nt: TGTGCCAGCAGCGAGTGGGGACAGGGGACCGGGGAGCTGTTTTTT
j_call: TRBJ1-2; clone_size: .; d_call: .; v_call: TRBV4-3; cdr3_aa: CASSQDFRTDYGYTF; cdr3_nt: TGCGCCAGCAGCCAAGATTTTCGGACAGACTATGGCTACACCTTC
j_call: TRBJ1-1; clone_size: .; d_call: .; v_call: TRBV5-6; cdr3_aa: CASSFRDPLGAFF; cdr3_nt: TGTGCCAGCAGCTTCCGGGACCCCCTCGGCGCTTTCTTT
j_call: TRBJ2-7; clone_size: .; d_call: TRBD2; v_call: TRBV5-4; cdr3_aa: CASSGGLAGGYEQYF; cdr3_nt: TGTGCCAGCAGCGGGGGACTAGCGGGAGGCTACGAGCAGTACTTC
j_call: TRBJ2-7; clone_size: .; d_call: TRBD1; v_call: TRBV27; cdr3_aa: CASSPRGPGYEQYF; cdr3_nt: TGTGCCAGCAGTCCTAGGGGGCCTGGGTACGAGCAGTACTTC
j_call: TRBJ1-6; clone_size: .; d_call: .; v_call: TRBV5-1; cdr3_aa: CASSLGQVSSYNSPLHF; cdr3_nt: TGCGCCAGCAGCTTGGGGCAGGTCAGCTCCTATAATTCACCCCTCCACTTT
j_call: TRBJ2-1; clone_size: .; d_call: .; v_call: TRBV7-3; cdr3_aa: CASSFSGTYNEQFF; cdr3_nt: TGTGCCAGCAGCTTCTCCGGAACCTACAATGAGCAGTTCTTC
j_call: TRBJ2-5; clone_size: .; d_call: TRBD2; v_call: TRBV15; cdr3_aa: CATSREGSGRTQYF; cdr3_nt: TGTGCCACCAGCAGAGAGGGTAGCGGGAGGACCCAGTACTTC
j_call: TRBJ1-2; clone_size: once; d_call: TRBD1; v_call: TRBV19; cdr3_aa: CATAVGTGLGYGYTF; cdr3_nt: TGTGCCACCGCCGTTGGGACAGGCCTTGGGTATGGCTACACCTTC
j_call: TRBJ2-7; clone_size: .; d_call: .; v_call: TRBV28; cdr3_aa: CASSLLKGQNEQYF; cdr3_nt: TGTGCCAGCAGTTTATTAAAGGGGCAGAACGAGCAGTACTTC
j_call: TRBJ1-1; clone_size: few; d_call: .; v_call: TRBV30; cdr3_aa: CAWSGANTEAFF; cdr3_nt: TGTGCCTGGAGTGGTGCTAACACTGAAGCTTTCTTT
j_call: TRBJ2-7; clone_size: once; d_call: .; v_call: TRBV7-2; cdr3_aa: CASSSDRRGRPYEQYF; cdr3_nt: TGTGCCAGCAGCTCGGATCGAAGGGGGAGACCCTACGAGCAGTACTTC
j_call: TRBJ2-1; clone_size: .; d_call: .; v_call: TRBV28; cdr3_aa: CASSSLGAGGYNEQFF; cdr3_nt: TGTGCCAGCAGTTCCCTGGGAGCGGGCGGCTACAATGAGCAGTTCTTC
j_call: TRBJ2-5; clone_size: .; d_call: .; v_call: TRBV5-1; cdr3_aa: CASSLAGTTEETQYF; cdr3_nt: TGCGCCAGCAGCTTAGCCGGGACAACCGAAGAGACCCAGTACTTC
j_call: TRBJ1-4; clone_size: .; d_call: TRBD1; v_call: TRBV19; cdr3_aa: CASSAFRGTNEKLFF; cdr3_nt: TGTGCCAGTAGTGCTTTCAGGGGGACTAATGAAAAACTGTTTTTT
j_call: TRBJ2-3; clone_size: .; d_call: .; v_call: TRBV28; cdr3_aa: CASSSPATSTDTQYF; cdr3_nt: TGTGCCAGCAGTTCTCCAGCTACTAGCACAGATACGCAGTATTTT
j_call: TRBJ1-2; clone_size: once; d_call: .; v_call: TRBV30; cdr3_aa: CALRALANYGYTF; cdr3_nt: TGTGCCTTACGGGCCCTAGCTAACTATGGCTACACCTTC
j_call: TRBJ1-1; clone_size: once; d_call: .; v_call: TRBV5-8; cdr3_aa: CASSFSVQVNEAFF; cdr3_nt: TGTGCCAGCAGCTTTAGCGTTCAAGTTAATGAAGCTTTCTTT
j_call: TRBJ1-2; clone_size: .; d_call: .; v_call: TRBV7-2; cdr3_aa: CASSSTAIARGYTF; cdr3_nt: TGTGCCAGCAGCTCGACAGCTATCGCTCGGGGCTACACCTTC
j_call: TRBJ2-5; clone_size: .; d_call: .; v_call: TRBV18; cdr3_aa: CASSPKELLTQYF; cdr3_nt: TGTGCCAGCTCACCGAAAGAGTTGTTGACCCAGTACTTC
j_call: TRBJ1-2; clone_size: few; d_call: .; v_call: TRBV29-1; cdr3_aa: CSVEGYTF; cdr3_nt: TGCAGCGTTGAGGGCTACACCTTC
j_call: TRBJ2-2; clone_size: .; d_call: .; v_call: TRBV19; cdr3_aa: CASSAPQGSTGELFF; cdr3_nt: TGTGCCAGTAGTGCCCCGCAGGGGAGCACCGGGGAGCTGTTTTTT
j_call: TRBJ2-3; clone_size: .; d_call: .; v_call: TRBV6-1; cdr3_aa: CASSDLRDTQYF; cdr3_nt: TGTGCCAGCAGTGATCTCCGGGATACGCAGTATTTT
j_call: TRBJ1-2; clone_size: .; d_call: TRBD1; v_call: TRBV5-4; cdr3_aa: CASSTGQGMDGYTF; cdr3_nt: TGTGCCAGCAGCACTGGACAGGGAATGGATGGCTACACCTTC